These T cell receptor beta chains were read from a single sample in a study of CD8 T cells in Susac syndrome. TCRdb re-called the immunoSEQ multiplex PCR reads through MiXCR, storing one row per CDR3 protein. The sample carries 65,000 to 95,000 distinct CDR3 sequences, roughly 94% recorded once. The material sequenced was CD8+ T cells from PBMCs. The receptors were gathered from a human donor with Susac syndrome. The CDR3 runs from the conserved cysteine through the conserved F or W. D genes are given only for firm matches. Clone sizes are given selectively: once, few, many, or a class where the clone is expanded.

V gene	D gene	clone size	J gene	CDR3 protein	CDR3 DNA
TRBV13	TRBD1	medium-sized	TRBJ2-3	CASSSKTPGTGHYPDTQYF	TGTGCCAGCAGCTCCAAAACACCCGGGACAGGGCATTATCCAGATACGCAGTATTTT
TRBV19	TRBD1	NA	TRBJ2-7	CASSTADRGYEQYF	TGTGCCAGTAGTACAGCGGACAGGGGCTACGAGCAGTACTTC
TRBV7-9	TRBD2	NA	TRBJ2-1	CASRPPAGESYNEQFF	TGTGCCAGCAGGCCTCCAGCGGGGGAATCCTACAATGAGCAGTTCTTC
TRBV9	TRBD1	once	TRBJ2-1	CASSVQDRTYNEQFF	TGTGCCAGCAGCGTCCAGGACAGGACCTACAATGAGCAGTTCTTC
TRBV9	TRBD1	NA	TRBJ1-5	CASSTTGDDNQPQHF	TGTGCCAGCAGCACGACAGGGGACGACAATCAGCCCCAGCATTTT
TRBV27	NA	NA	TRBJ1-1	CASSLSGIYTEAFF	TGTGCCAGCAGTTTATCAGGGATATACACTGAAGCTTTCTTT
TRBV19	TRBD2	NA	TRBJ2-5	CASSAGTSFQETQYF	TGTGCCAGTAGTGCTGGGACTAGCTTTCAAGAGACCCAGTACTTC
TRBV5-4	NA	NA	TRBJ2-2	CASSLEGAGELFF	TGTGCCAGCAGCTTGGAGGGTGCCGGGGAGCTGTTTTTT
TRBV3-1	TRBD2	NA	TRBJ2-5	CASSLPSGGWDQETQYF	TGTGCCAGCAGCCTTCCTAGCGGGGGATGGGACCAAGAGACCCAGTACTTC
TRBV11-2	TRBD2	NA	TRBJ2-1	CASSHSGSGHEQFF	TGTGCCAGCAGCCACAGCGGGAGCGGCCATGAGCAGTTCTTC
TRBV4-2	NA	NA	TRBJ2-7	CASSPRDTGNEQYF	TGTGCCAGCAGCCCCCGGGACACAGGGAACGAGCAGTACTTC
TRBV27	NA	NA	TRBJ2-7	CASSLGPGGSYEQYF	TGTGCCAGCAGTTTAGGGCCTGGGGGGTCTTACGAGCAGTACTTC
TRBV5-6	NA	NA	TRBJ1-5	CASSLQPYSNQPQHF	TGTGCCAGCAGCTTGCAACCTTATAGCAATCAGCCCCAGCATTTT
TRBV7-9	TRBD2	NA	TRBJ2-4	CASSGLAGTKNIQYF	TGTGCCAGCAGCGGACTAGCGGGGACCAAAAACATTCAGTACTTC
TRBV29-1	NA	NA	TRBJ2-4	CSVEVWAATLAKNIQYF	TGCAGCGTTGAAGTTTGGGCCGCAACTCTAGCCAAAAACATTCAGTACTTC
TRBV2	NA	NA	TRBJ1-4	CASLDEKLFF	TGTGCCAGCCTGGATGAAAAACTGTTTTTT
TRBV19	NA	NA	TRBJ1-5	CASQGGSNQPQHF	TGTGCCAGCCAAGGGGGTAGCAATCAGCCCCAGCATTTT
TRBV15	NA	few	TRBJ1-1	CATSTGGAYTEAFF	TGTGCCACCAGCACTGGTGGGGCGTACACTGAAGCTTTCTTT
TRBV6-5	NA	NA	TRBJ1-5	CASGTVNQPQHF	TGTGCCAGCGGCACTGTTAATCAGCCCCAGCATTTT
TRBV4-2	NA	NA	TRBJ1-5	CASSPAGAGQPQHF	TGTGCCAGCAGCCCAGCCGGAGCAGGGCAGCCCCAGCATTTT
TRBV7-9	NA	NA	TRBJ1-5	CASSLGGVSNQPQHF	TGTGCCAGCAGCTTAGGGGGCGTTAGCAATCAGCCCCAGCATTTT
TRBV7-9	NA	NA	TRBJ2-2	CASSLDLRQNTGELFF	TGTGCCAGCAGCTTAGATTTGCGGCAAAACACCGGGGAGCTGTTTTTT
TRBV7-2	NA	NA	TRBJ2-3	CASSWLNRADTQYF	TGTGCCAGCAGCTGGTTGAACAGGGCAGATACGCAGTATTTT